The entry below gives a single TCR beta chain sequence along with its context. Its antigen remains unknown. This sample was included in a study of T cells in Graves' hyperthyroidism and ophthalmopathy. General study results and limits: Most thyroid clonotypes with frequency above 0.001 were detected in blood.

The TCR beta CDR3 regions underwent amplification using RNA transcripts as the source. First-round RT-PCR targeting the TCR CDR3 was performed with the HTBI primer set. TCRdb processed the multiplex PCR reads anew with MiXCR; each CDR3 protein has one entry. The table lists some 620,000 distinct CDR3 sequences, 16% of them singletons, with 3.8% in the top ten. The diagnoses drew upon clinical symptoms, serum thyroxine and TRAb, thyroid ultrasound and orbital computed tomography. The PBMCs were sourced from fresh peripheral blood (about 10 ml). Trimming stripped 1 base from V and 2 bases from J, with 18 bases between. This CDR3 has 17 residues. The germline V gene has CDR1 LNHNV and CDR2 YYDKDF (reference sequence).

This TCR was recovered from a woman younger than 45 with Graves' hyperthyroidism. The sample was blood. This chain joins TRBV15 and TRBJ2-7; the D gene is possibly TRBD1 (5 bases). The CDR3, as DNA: TGTGCCACCAGCAGAGGGGTCGATCCGGACATCCCCTACGAGCAGTACTTC. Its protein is CATSRGVDPDIPYEQYF.